Reported below is one T cell receptor (beta chain). Its antigen is unknown. Losses at the gene ends were 3 bases for V and 3 bases for J; bases not matched to a gene: 5. Per the germline V gene, CDR1 is SGHNT and CDR2 is YENEEA. The length of the CDR3 is 16 residues. TCRdb's copy holds only in-frame clones and misses some; the assay was immunoSEQ multiplex PCR. The sample has about 150,000 clones, around 91% seen once. This specimen comes from a study of T cell responses to AZD1222 COVID-19 vaccine. Study results and limitations: Epitopes outside B.1.351 and B.1.1.7 mutated regions reportedly drew nearly half of spike TCRs.

This TCR was sampled from an adult in good health. The chain carries TRBV11-3 and TRBJ2-3, with 11 bases that match TRBD2. The sequencing used peripheral blood, collected on day 0 of AZD1222 vaccination. Here the CDR3 reads CASSFLAGGQTDTQYF. The CDR3 nucleotides read TGTGCCAGCAGCTTCTTAGCGGGAGGGCAAACAGATACGCAGTATTTT.